The 9 T cell receptor beta chains listed next were all sequenced from one sample in a study of tumor and adjacent non-tumor tissue in lung cancer. This sample's RNA came from whole unsorted tissue. A modified ARM-PCR protocol with three rounds of nested PCR amplified TCRbeta. A single record per CDR3 protein comes from TCRdb applying MiXCR to the multiplex PCR reads. The sample has about 82,000 distinct CDR3 sequences, under 80% seen once; the top ten hold 10% to 15%. Material for sequencing was lung tumor tissue. These receptors were obtained from a woman aged 50 to 60 with non-small cell lung cancer.

About this clonotype itself: The CDR3 does not close with the conserved phenylalanine or tryptophan, likely indicating a read error. The chain joins TRBV12-3 or TRBV12-4 to TRBJ1-1; tentatively, D is TRBD1 (6 bases). This CDR3 has 14 residues. V lost 5 bases to trimming and J lost 5 bases, with 15 bases between them. CDR3 region: CASSPSGHGTEAFS. DNA of the CDR3: TGTGCCAGCAGTCCCTCGGGACACGGAACTGAAGCTTTCTCT.

This clonotype was detected only a few times. Its ends do not fully match the called genes, so a read error is possible. V usage is TRBV5-1 and J usage is TRBJ2-7; D is possibly TRBD1 (6 bases). CDR1 and CDR2 (germline): SGHRS, YFSETQ. The CDR3 is 14 residues long. Here the CDR3 DNA reads TGCGTCAGCAGCATGACAGGTAGCCCCTACGAGCAGTACTTC. This codes for CVSSMTGSPYEQYF.

About this clonotype itself: At one of its ends the junction is not consistent with the germline gene, which may arise from a read error. The V gene is TRBV16, the J gene TRBJ1-1, with a possible D match to TRBD1 (6 bases). From germline, CDR1 is KGHSY and CDR2 FQNENV. The CDR3 has 15 amino acids. The CDR3 spells CACSPLDSPETEAFF. CDR3 in DNA: TGTGCCTGCAGCCCGTTGGACAGTCCTGAAACTGAAGCTTTCTTT.

Of note for this clonotype: An end of the junction does not agree with germline; a read error may underlie this. The rearrangement links TRBV4-2 to TRBJ2-7, with D hard to call. The CDR3 has 11 amino acids. Germline V gene sequence: CDR1 LGHNA, CDR2 YNFKEQ. Here the CDR3 reads CVSSQHNEQYF. Here the CDR3 DNA reads TGTGTCAGCAGCCAACACAACGAGCAGTACTTC.

With respect to this clonotype: A read error may account for a junction end that differs from germline. The genes are TRBV5-4 and TRBJ2-5, with 8 bases that match TRBD2. The germline CDR1 and CDR2 sequences are SGHNT and YYREEE (reference sequence). The CDR3 consists of 15 residues. CDR3 sequence: CASSPGGVSAETQNF. In DNA form, the CDR3 reads TGTGCCAGCAGCCCGGGGGGGGTTAGCGCTGAGACCCAGAACTTC. The variable domain in full, completed from reference TRBV5-4 and TRBJ2-5, reads ETGVTQSPTHLIKTRGQQVTLRCSSQSGHNTVSWYQQALGQGPQFIFQYYREEENGRGNFPPRFSGLQFPNYSSELNVNALELDDSALYLCASSPGGVSAETQNFGPGTRLLVL.

Remarks on this clonotype: This sequence may be a read error, since a much larger clone differs from it by one base. The V call is TRBV20-1, the J call TRBJ2-7; D not certain. CDR3 length: 14 residues. The germline CDR1 and CDR2 sequences are DFQATT and SNEGSKA (reference sequence). V gave up 3 bases and J gave up 0 bases, with 12 bases separating them. The CDR3 region has the DNA TGCAGTGCTAGGAACAGCTCATCCTCCTACGAGCAGTACTTC. This codes for CSARNSSSSYEQYF.

This clonotype was detected ten times or more. The chain combines TRBV5-1 with TRBJ2-5, with 11 bases matching TRBD1. CDR1 is SGHRS, CDR2 YFSETQ, per germline. Trimming at V came to 4 bases and at J to 2 bases, leaving 4 bases not matched to a gene. The CDR3 runs 15 residues. The CDR3 sequence is CASSSGTGGQETQYF. CDR3 nucleotides: TGCGCCAGCAGCAGCGGGACAGGGGGTCAAGAGACCCAGTACTTC.

The chain has TRBV13 and TRBJ1-1; perhaps TRBD1 as D (5 bases). Trimming stripped 3 bases from V and 7 bases from J, with 15 bases between. CDR1 and CDR2 (germline): PRHDT, FYEKMQ (reference sequence). The CDR3 spans 14 residues. CDR3 amino acids: CASSLGHLDIEAFF. The CDR3 DNA follows: TGTGCCAGCAGCTTGGGTCACTTGGACATTGAAGCTTTCTTT.

For this clonotype: One end of the junction fails to match germline, which may point to a read error. The rearrangement uses TRBV12-3 or TRBV12-4 and TRBJ2-7; TRBD2 matches 12 bases. The CDR3 has 18 residues. The CDR3 DNA reads as TGTGCCAGCAGTCACTCCCTCGAACTAGCGGGAGGAGGCTACGGGCAGTACTTC. Translating gives CASSHSLELAGGGYGQYF.